This T cell receptor (beta chain) was recovered during a study of Tregs in tolerant kidney transplant recipients (dated by TCRdb to the late 2010s). Study-wide context: Transplants used related donors with nonmyeloablative bone marrow transplantation; mixed chimerism was transient in the human trials. The study applied TCRbeta sequencing to find donor-specific regulatory T cells before combined kidney and bone marrow transplantation and then followed those same cells after transplant.

For TCRbeta CDR3 sequencing, genomic DNA was extracted from sorted cells using the QIAGEN DNeasy Blood and Tissue Kit. High-throughput TCRbeta CDR3 sequencing, including PCR amplification with bias correction and internal controls, was performed commercially through immunoSEQ. The study's own analysis went as follows. Unique productive TCRbeta sequences were defined by CDR3 nucleotide sequence where primers matched, and otherwise by CDR3 amino acid sequence together with Vbeta and Jbeta genes. As a correction for sorting error, sequences shared between sorted populations at a frequency ratio of 2:1 or less were discarded, and the remaining shared sequences were assigned to the higher population. A sequence was defined as donor-reactive if the sequence was expanded at least 5-fold in CFSE-low cells compared with unstimulated cells and had a frequency of at least 0.01% in CFSE-low cells. Jensen-Shannon divergence, calculated on the top 100 TCRbeta sequences ranked by frequency, was used to quantify repertoire divergence. For samples with multiple sequencing runs, sorting error was corrected in each run separately before the runs were combined. TCRdb mirrors the immuneACCESS table, restricted to in-frame sequences. Some clones are absent from its copies; in checked studies, under half trace to an unresolved V gene, and the reason for the others is unknown. The V and J calls and clone size are taken from that table; D and trimming were inferred from the DNA. The sample's records list about 33,000 clones. The top ten constitute about 7.6% of the sample.

Notes on this clone: Its antigen is still unknown. The read comes to an end 3 residues before the CDR3 does, leaving the germline J gene to fill in the end.

The CDR3 goes from the cysteine to the phenylalanine over 16 residues. Only the CDR3 bases that were read are kept: 39 of them, in frame from base 1. Based on the germline V gene, the CDR1 and CDR2 sequences are SGHVS and FNYEAQ. Compared with germline, V lacks 2 bases and J lacks 1 base; bases without a gene match: 4. The time point label here, explained by the study, means: blood sample drawn before combined kidney and bone marrow transplant. Unstimulated Tregs (CD4+CD25+CD127-), CD4+ non-Tregs (CD4+CD25-), CD4 and CD8 cells were FACS-sorted from thawed PBMCs. A few combined kidney and bone marrow transplant recipients from the ITN036ST trial were included as patients, and samples were available only from these trial subjects. Healthy control blood was separated into PBMCs by Ficoll density gradient and cryopreserved, and patient PBMCs were collected both before and after transplant. Overall study results and their limits: For some patients the PCR primers changed over time, which made it impossible to compare the samples from those patients at the nucleotide level. Expanding Tregs with activated donor B cells appeared to identify the most biologically relevant and donor-specific TCRbeta repertoire. Biological reproducibility was not directly assessed, although technical replication error appeared to be minimal. The study was constrained by small patient numbers, and validation of the findings is required in larger populations and under other immunosuppression protocols. In tolerant patients, the expansion of donor-specific Tregs was greater than global Treg expansion, suggesting that the expansion was antigen-driven rather than nonspecific.

The chain links TRBV7-6 with TRBJ2-2, and 7 bases in between align with TRBD1. The sequence was collected from a human donor who received a combined kidney and bone marrow transplant. The specimen comprised CD8+ T cells from blood, sampled before the transplant. The CDR3 protein is CASSLQDRLNTGELFF. The covered CDR3 bases are TGTGCCAGCAGCTTACAGGACAGGTTGAACACCGGGGAG.